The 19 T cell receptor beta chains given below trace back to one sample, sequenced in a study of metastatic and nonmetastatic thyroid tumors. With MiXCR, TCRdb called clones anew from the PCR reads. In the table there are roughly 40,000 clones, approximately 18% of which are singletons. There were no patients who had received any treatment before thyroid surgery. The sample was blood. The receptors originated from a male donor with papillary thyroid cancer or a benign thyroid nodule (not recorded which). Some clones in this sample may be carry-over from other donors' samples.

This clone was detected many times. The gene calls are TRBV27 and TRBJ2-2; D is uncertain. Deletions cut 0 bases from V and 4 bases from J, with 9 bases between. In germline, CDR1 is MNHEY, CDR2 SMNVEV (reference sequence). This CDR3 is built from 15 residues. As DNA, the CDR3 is TGTGCCAGCAGTTTATCGATGGCACCCACCGGGGAGCTGTTTTTT. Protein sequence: CASSLSMAPTGELFF.

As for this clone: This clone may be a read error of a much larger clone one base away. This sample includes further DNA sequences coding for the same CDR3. The CDR3 spells CASRRDWEETQYF. Here the CDR3 DNA reads TGTGCCAGCAGACGGGACTGGGAGGAGACCCAGTACTTC. This rearrangement joins TRBV14 to TRBJ2-5, with D maybe TRBD2 (6 bases). CDR1 is SGHDN, CDR2 FVKESK, per germline. The CDR3 runs to 13 residues. The germline V and J ends were trimmed by 6 bases and 5 bases, with 13 bases remaining between them.

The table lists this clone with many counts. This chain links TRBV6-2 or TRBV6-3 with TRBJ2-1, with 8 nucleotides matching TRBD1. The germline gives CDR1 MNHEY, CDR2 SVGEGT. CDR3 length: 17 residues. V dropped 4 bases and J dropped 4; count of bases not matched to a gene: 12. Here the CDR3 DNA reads TGTGCCAGCAGTTCTCACGGGACAGGCCTTTTATACAATGAGCAGTTCTTC. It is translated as CASSSHGTGLLYNEQFF.

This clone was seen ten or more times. The CDR3 is CASSIQGVNSPLHF. The CDR3 bases are TGTGCCAGTAGTATTCAGGGGGTTAATTCACCCCTCCACTTT. The rearrangement joins TRBV19 to TRBJ1-6; the match to TRBD1 covers 7 bases. This CDR3 region has 14 residues. The germline V gene has CDR1 LNHDA and CDR2 SQIVND (reference sequence). With 3 bases clipped from V and 6 bases from J, the junction kept 2 bases outside the gene matches.

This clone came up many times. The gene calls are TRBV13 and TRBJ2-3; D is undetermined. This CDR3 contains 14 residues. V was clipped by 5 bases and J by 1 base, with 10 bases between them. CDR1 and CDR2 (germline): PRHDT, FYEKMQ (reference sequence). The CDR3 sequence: CASSPRARTDTQYF. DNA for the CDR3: TGTGCCAGCAGCCCCCGGGCCCGCACAGATACGCAGTATTTT.

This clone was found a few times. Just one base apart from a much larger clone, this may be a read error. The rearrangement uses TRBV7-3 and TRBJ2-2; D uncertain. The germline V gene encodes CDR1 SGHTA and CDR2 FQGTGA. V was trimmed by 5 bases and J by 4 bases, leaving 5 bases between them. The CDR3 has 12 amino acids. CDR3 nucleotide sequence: TGTGCCAGCAGCCACATCACCGGGGAGCTGTTTTTT. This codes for CASSHITGELFF.

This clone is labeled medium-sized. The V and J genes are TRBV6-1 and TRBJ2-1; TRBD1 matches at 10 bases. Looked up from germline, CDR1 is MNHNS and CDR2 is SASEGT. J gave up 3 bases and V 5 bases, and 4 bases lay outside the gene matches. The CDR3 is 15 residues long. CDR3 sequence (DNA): TGTGCCAGCAGTAGACAGGGGGCTAACTACAATGAGCAGTTCTTC. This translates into CASSRQGANYNEQFF.

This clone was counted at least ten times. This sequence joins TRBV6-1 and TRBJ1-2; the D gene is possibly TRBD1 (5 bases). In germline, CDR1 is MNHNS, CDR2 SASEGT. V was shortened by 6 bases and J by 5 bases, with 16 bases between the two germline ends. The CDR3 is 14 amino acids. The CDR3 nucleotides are TGTGCCAGCAGCAGGGACGGATCCCGTTATGGCTACACCTTC. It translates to CASSRDGSRYGYTF.

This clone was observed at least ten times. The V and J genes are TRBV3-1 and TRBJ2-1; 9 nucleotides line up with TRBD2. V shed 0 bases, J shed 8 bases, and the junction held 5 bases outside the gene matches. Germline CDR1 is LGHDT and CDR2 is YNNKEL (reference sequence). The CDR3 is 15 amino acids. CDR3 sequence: CASSQEIAGVDEQFF. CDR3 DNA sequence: TGTGCCAGCAGCCAAGAAATAGCGGGAGTGGATGAGCAGTTCTTC.

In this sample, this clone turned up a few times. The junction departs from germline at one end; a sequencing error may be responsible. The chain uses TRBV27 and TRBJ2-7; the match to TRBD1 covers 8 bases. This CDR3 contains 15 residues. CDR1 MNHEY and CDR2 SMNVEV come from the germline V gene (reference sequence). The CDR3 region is CASRLKPGTGNEQYF. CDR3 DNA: TGCGCCAGCAGACTTAAACCCGGGACAGGCAACGAGCAGTACTTC.

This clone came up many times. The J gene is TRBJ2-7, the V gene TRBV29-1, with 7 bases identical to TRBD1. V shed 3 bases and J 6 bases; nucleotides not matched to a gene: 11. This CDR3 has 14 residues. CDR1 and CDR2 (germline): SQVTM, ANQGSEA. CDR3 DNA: TGCAGCGTTGATCCAGGTCGACAGGGTTCCGAGCAGTACTTC. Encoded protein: CSVDPGRQGSEQYF.

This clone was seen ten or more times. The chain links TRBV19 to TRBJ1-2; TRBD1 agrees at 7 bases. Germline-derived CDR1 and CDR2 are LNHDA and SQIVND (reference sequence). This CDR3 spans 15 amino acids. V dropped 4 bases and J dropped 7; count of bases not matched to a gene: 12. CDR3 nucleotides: TGTGCCAGTAGTACCACCCGGGACAGTGCTGGTGGCTACACCTTC. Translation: CASSTTRDSAGGYTF.

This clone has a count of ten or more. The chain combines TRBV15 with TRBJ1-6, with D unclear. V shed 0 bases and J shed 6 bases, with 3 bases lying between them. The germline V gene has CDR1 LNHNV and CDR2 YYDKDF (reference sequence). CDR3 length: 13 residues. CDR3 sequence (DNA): TGTGCCACCAGCAGAGATAGTAATTCACCCCTCCACTTT. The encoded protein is CATSRDSNSPLHF.

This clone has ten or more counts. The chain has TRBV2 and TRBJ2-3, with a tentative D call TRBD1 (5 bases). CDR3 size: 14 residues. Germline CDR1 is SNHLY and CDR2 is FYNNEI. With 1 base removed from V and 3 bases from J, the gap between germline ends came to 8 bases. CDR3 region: CASSEVQGTDTQYF. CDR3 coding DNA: TGTGCCAGCAGTGAAGTTCAGGGAACAGATACGCAGTATTTT.

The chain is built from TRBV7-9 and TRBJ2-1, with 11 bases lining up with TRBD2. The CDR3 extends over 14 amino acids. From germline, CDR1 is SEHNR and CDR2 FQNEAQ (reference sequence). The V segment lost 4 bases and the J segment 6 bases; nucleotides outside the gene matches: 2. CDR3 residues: CASSSGTSGNEQFF. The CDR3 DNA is TGTGCCAGCAGCTCCGGGACTAGCGGCAATGAGCAGTTCTTC.

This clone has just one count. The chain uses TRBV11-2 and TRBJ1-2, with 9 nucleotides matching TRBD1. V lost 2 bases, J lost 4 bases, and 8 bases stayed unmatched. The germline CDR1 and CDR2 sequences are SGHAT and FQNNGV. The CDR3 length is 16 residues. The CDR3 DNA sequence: TGTGCCAGCAGCTTAATCAAGTGGACAGGGGTCTATGGCTACACCTTC. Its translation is CASSLIKWTGVYGYTF.

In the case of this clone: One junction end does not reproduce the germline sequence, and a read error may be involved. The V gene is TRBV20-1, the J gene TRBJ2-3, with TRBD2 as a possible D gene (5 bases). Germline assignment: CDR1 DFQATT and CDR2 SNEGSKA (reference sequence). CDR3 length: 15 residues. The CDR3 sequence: CSASIWGASTETQYF. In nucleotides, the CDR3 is TGCAGTGCTAGTATTTGGGGAGCTAGCACAGAAACGCAGTATTTT.

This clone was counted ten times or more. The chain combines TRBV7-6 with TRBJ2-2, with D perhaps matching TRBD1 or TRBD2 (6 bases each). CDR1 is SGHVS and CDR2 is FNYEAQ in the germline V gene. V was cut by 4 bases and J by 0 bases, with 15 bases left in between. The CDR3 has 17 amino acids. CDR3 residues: CASSSPMGGANTGELFF. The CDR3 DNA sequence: TGTGCCAGCAGCTCCCCGATGGGGGGCGCGAACACCGGGGAGCTGTTTTTT. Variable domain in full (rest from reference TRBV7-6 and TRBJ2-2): GAGVSQSPRYKVTKRGQDVALRCDPISGHVSLYWYRQALGQGPEFLTYFNYEAQQDKSGLPNDRFSAERPEGSISTLTIQRTEQRDSAMYRCASSSPMGGANTGELFFGEGSRLTVL.

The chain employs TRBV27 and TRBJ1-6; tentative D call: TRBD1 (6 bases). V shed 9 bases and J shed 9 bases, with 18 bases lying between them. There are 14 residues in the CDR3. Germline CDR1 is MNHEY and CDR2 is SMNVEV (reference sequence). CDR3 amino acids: CASRAGTWVSPLHF. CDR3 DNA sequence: TGTGCCAGTCGGGCCGGGACATGGGTTTCACCCCTCCACTTT.